These 18 T cell receptor beta chains came from one sample sequenced in a study of blood T cell repertoires in COVID-19. The table came from immunoSEQ multiplex PCR; TCRdb's copy has only in-frame clones and leaves some out. Of 250,000 to 300,000 clones in the sample, 70% to 90% were seen once. The sample consisted of peripheral blood. Every receptor here comes from a woman in her thirties or forties who had recovered from COVID-19.

A few counts support this clone. This chain connects TRBV9 to TRBJ2-2; maybe TRBD2 (6 bases). This CDR3 region has 16 residues. Per the germline V gene, CDR1 is SGDLS and CDR2 is YYNGEE. Trimming removed 0 bases at V and 4 bases at J, with 13 bases between. The CDR3 protein is CASSVAGGMFTGELFF. Here the CDR3 DNA reads TGTGCCAGCAGCGTAGCGGGCGGGATGTTCACCGGGGAGCTGTTTTTT.

The chain joins TRBV18 to TRBJ1-1; D may be TRBD1 (6 bases). V was pared by 3 bases and J by 5 bases, with 16 bases between. Germline assignment: CDR1 KGHSH and CDR2 LQKENI. This CDR3 is built from 15 residues. The CDR3 DNA is TGTGCCAGCTCACCCACGGGGGGCATCAGGACTGAAGCTTTCTTT. Amino acid sequence: CASSPTGGIRTEAFF.

The CDR3, as DNA: TGTGCCAGCAGCTTCCCCTCCGGTCTCCAAGAGACCCAGTACTTC. Translated, it gives CASSFPSGLQETQYF. The chain is built from TRBV7-8 and TRBJ2-5; D unresolved. The CDR3 loop spans 15 amino acids. V was clipped by 3 bases and J by 1 base, with 12 bases between them. The germline V gene encodes CDR1 SGHVS and CDR2 FQNEAQ.

The rearrangement links TRBV7-9 to TRBJ1-6; no reliable D call. CDR1 and CDR2 (germline): SEHNR, FQNEAQ (reference sequence). The CDR3 extends over 12 amino acids. The V gene lost 5 bases and the J gene lost 7 bases, with 6 bases spanning the gap. The CDR3 bases are TGTGCCAGCAGCCGACTGAATTCACCCCTCCACTTT. Translation gives CASSRLNSPLHF.

CDR3 sequence reads: CASSHWGGTYEQYF. CDR3 in DNA: TGTGCCAGCAGTCACTGGGGGGGGACCTACGAGCAGTACTTC. The V gene is TRBV6-2 or TRBV6-3, the J gene TRBJ2-7; 7 positions agree with TRBD2. The CDR3 totals 14 residues. Trimming took 5 bases from V and 2 from J; bases not matched to a gene: 6. In germline, CDR1 is MNHEY, CDR2 SVGEGT.

The V call is TRBV7-2, the J call TRBJ2-7; 7 bases are shared with TRBD2. Trimming took 1 base from V and 5 from J; bases not matched to a gene: 11. CDR1 SGHTA and CDR2 FQGNSA come from the germline V gene. The CDR3 loop spans 16 amino acids. CDR3 sequence reads: CASSLVGGGTGDEQYV. Written as DNA, the CDR3 is TGTGCCAGCAGCTTAGTGGGGGGAGGGACTGGGGACGAGCAGTACGTC.

V gene TRBV19 combines with J gene TRBJ2-3, with 8 bases matching TRBD1. After removal of 7 bases from V and 8 bases from J, the junction contained 17 bases not matched to a gene. The CDR3 is 16 residues long. Germline V gene sequence: CDR1 LNHDA, CDR2 SQIVND (reference sequence). DNA of the CDR3: TGTGCCAGTACCCCCCTTGTGACAGGGGCGCCGGGTACGCAGTATTTT. The encoded protein is CASTPLVTGAPGTQYF. Full variable domain (rest looked up from reference TRBV19 and TRBJ2-3): DGGITQSPKYLFRKEGQNVTLSCEQNLNHDAMYWYRQDPGQGLRLIYYSQIVNDFQKGDIAEGYSVSREKKESFPLTVTSAQKNPTAFYLCASTPLVTGAPGTQYFGPGTRLTVL.

The rearrangement uses TRBV29-1 and TRBJ2-1; a possible D gene is TRBD1 (7 bases). The CDR3 extends over 12 amino acids. Germline CDR1 is SQVTM and CDR2 is ANQGSEA. The V gene lost 4 bases and the J gene lost 6 bases, with 10 bases spanning the gap. The CDR3 nucleotides are TGCAGCGTTGGGCAGGGGGGCAATGAGCAGTTCTTC. It yields the protein CSVGQGGNEQFF.

The chain links TRBV6-1 to TRBJ1-4; D ambiguous. CDR3 length: 15 residues. With 1 base removed from V and 4 bases from J, the gap between germline ends came to 10 bases. CDR1 is MNHNS and CDR2 is SASEGT in the germline V gene. The DNA for the CDR3 is TGTGCCAGCAGTGAAGTGAGGGCTGGTAATGAAAAACTGTTTTTT. This translates into CASSEVRAGNEKLFF.

This clone appeared a few times. The rearrangement links TRBV19 to TRBJ1-5; D perhaps matches TRBD1 (5 bases). Germline CDR1 LNHDA, CDR2 SQIVND (reference sequence). CDR3 length: 15 amino acids. V dropped 0 bases and J dropped 6 bases, with 12 bases sitting between them. The CDR3, as DNA: TGTGCCAGTAGTATAGAGGGAGGGGTGTTTCAGCCCCAGCATTTT. As protein: CASSIEGGVFQPQHF.

The chain links TRBV7-2 to TRBJ2-1, with D possibly being TRBD1 (5 bases). Germline lookup yields CDR1 SGHTA and CDR2 FQGNSA. This CDR3 is built from 15 residues. Trimming pared 2 bases from V and 8 bases from J, leaving 16 bases between. CDR3 bases: TGTGCCAGCAGCTTATTGGGCAGGGTTGGAGATGAGCAGTTCTTC. Amino acids: CASSLLGRVGDEQFF.

The V call is TRBV15, the J call TRBJ2-3; 13 bases line up with TRBD2. There are 17 residues in the CDR3. After removal of 0 bases from V and 4 bases from J, the junction contained 4 bases not matched to a gene. CDR1 and CDR2 from the germline V gene are LNHNV and YYDKDF (reference sequence). In DNA form, the CDR3 reads TGTGCCACCAGCAGAGAGGGACTAGCGGGATCCGCAGATACGCAGTATTTT. Residues: CATSREGLAGSADTQYF.

As DNA, the CDR3 is TGCGCCAGCAGGGGGGGGGAGGGCCTAGACGAGCAGTACGTC. Protein sequence: CASRGGEGLDEQYV. The chain links TRBV4-3 to TRBJ2-7; TRBD2 agrees at 7 bases. V was pared by 6 bases and J by 5 bases, with 10 bases of the junction left unmatched. Germline V gene lookup returns CDR1 LGHNA and CDR2 YSLEER. This CDR3 spans 14 amino acids.

This rearrangement joins TRBV11-3 to TRBJ2-7, with 8 nucleotides matching TRBD2. The CDR3 spans 17 residues. J lost 0 bases, V lost 5 bases, and 12 bases had no gene match. Germline CDR1 and CDR2: SGHNT and YENEEA. This chain's CDR3 is CASSPPPGLDLSYEQYF. CDR3 nucleotide sequence: TGTGCCAGCAGCCCCCCCCCGGGACTAGACCTCTCCTACGAGCAGTACTTC.

This chain's CDR3 is CASWGLAGGPYNEQFF. CDR3 nucleotides: TGTGCCAGCTGGGGACTAGCGGGAGGCCCGTACAATGAGCAGTTCTTC. The chain has TRBV2 and TRBJ2-1; TRBD2 aligns across 15 bases. J was trimmed by 4 bases and V by 8 bases; bases with no gene match: 6. Germline lookup yields CDR1 SNHLY and CDR2 FYNNEI. There are 16 residues in the CDR3.

This chain joins TRBV27 and TRBJ2-5, with 9 bases that match TRBD1. Germline V CDR1 and CDR2: MNHEY, SMNVEV (reference sequence). The CDR3 is 15 residues long. V was clipped by 3 bases and J by 7 bases; unmatched bases: 9. The CDR3 is CASSLGGDRVGTQYF. The CDR3 DNA sequence: TGTGCCAGCAGTTTGGGGGGGGACAGGGTAGGGACCCAGTACTTC.

The chain combines TRBV5-1 with TRBJ1-3; no reliable D call. Trimming removed 0 bases from V and 0 bases from J, with 7 bases in between. The germline gives CDR1 SGHRS, CDR2 YFSETQ. The CDR3 has 15 residues. The CDR3 reads CASSLAQASGNTIYF. CDR3 DNA: TGCGCCAGCAGCTTGGCTCAGGCCTCTGGAAACACCATATATTTT.

V is TRBV3-1 (or the pseudogene TRBV3-2) and J is TRBJ1-6, with TRBD1 identical over 11 bases. With 4 bases clipped from V and 7 bases from J, the junction kept 6 bases outside the gene matches. The CDR3 consists of 16 residues. Germline V gene lookup returns CDR1 LGHDT and CDR2 YNNKEL (reference sequence). The CDR3 DNA is TGTGCCAGCAGCCCTCGGGACAGGGGGACCAATTCACCCCTCCACTTT. This sequence encodes CASSPRDRGTNSPLHF.